A selection of T cell receptor beta chains follows, all from one sample in a study of siplizumab effects on memory and regulatory T cells. The repertoire was sequenced with immunoSEQ multiplex PCR; TCRdb's copy has only in-frame clones and lacks some. The sample consists of some 14,000 clones, around 43% of them appearing once. No antigen has been assigned to these receptors. Sequencing was performed on CFSE-low (dividing) CD4+ T cells sorted from an allogeneic mixed lymphocyte reaction. The receptor source for this set is a human donor in good health; the cells came from an allogeneic mixed lymphocyte reaction. Some clones in this sample may be carry-over from other donors' samples. Both conserved end residues are part of each CDR3. The D gene is left open where the match is weak. Rows give clone size only sometimes, using once, few, many, or a class for an expanded clone.

CDR3 protein	CDR3 DNA	clone size	D gene	V gene	J gene
CASRRDTRHTEAFF	TGTGCCAGTAGACGGGACACCCGACACACTGAAGCTTTCTTT	medium-sized	-	TRBV19	TRBJ1-1
CASSPYSGAYYEQYF	TGTGCCAGCTCACCTTATTCGGGGGCTTACTACGAGCAGTACTTC	-	-	TRBV18	TRBJ2-7
CASSSAGLAGVKQFF	TGTGCCAGCAGCTCCGCCGGACTAGCGGGAGTAAAGCAGTTCTTC	-	TRBD2	TRBV6-5	TRBJ2-1
CASSYGVSYGYTF	TGTGCCAGCAGTTACGGTGTGAGCTATGGCTACACCTTC	few	-	TRBV6-6	TRBJ1-2
CATIRAGGNTGELFF	TGTGCCACTATAAGGGCAGGGGGAAACACCGGGGAGCTGTTTTTT	-	TRBD1	TRBV7-9	TRBJ2-2
CASSPSEETQYF	TGTGCCAGCTCACCATCCGAAGAGACCCAGTACTTC	-	-	TRBV18	TRBJ2-5
CASSTGQGVTRDYEQYF	TGTGCCAGTAGTACGGGACAGGGGGTGACTCGGGATTACGAGCAGTACTTC	-	TRBD1	TRBV19	TRBJ2-7
CASSLASGTHYTF	TGTGCCAGCAGCTTGGCTTCCGGGACCCACTACACCTTC	medium-sized	-	TRBV5-4	TRBJ1-2
CASLPGWSSYEQYF	TGTGCCAGCCTACCAGGCTGGAGCTCCTACGAGCAGTACTTC	-	-	TRBV9	TRBJ2-7
CASSIGIFRSYEQYF	TGTGCCAGTAGTATAGGAATTTTTCGGTCCTACGAGCAGTACTTC	-	-	TRBV19	TRBJ2-7
CASSTGQGSYNEQFF	TGTGCCAGCAGCACCGGACAGGGCTCCTACAATGAGCAGTTCTTC	-	TRBD1	TRBV9	TRBJ2-1
CASSSEGFGELFF	TGTGCCAGCAGTTCCGAAGGGTTCGGGGAGCTGTTTTTT	few	-	TRBV6-5	TRBJ2-2
CASSQTRGQDTQYF	TGTGCCAGCAGCCAAACCCGCGGACAGGATACGCAGTATTTT	few	-	TRBV4-2	TRBJ2-3
CASRANRDNFMNTEAFF	TGTGCCAGCAGGGCCAATAGGGACAACTTCATGAACACTGAAGCTTTCTTT	few	-	TRBV2	TRBJ1-1
CASTSTSALTDTQYF	TGCGCCAGCACTTCTACTAGCGCATTAACAGATACGCAGTATTTT	-	TRBD2	TRBV5-1	TRBJ2-3
CASSFSDIYGYTF	TGTGCCAGCAGCTTCTCGGACATCTATGGCTACACCTTC	medium-sized	-	TRBV7-9	TRBJ1-2
CAGQGQAYSYNEQFF	TGTGCCGGTCAGGGGCAGGCATACTCCTACAATGAGCAGTTCTTC	medium-sized	-	TRBV28	TRBJ2-1
CATPPDSYEQYF	TGTGCCACCCCGCCTGATTCCTACGAGCAGTACTTC	-	-	TRBV7-9	TRBJ2-7
CAISPGGINEQYF	TGTGCCATCAGTCCAGGGGGTATCAACGAGCAGTACTTC	-	TRBD1	TRBV10-3	TRBJ2-7
CASSPEGVYSYNEQFF	TGTGCCAGCAGCCCAGAAGGGGTTTACTCCTACAATGAGCAGTTCTTC	few	-	TRBV9	TRBJ2-1